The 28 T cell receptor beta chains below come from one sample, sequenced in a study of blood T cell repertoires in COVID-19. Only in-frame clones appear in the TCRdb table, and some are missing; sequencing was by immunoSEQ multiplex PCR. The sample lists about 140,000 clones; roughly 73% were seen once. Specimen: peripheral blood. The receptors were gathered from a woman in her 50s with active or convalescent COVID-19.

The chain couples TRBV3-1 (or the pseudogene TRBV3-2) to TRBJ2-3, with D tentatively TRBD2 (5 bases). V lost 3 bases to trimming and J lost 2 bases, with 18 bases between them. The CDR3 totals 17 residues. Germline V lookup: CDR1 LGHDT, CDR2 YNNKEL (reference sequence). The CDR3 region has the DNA TGTGCCAGCAGCCATCTAAGTCCCCCCCGGGACACAGATACGCAGTATTTT. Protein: CASSHLSPPRDTDTQYF.

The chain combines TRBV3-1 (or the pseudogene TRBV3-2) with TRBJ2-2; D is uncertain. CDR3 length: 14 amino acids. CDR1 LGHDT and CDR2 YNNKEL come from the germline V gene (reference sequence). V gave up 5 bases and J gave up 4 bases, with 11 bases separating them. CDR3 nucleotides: TGTGCCAGCAGCGTAAGAGACATCACCGGGGAGCTGTTTTTT. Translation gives CASSVRDITGELFF.

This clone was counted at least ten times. The CDR3 is CASRGLAEYYNEQFF. In DNA, the CDR3 is TGTGCCAGCAGGGGACTAGCGGAGTACTACAATGAGCAGTTCTTC. The J gene is TRBJ2-1, the V gene TRBV2; 11 bases line up with TRBD2. The germline V gene encodes CDR1 SNHLY and CDR2 FYNNEI. The CDR3 extends over 15 amino acids. V was pared by 6 bases and J by 3 bases, with 4 bases of the junction left unmatched.

CDR3: CAWRPRQATEAFF. The CDR3 DNA reads TGTGCCTGGAGGCCCAGACAGGCCACTGAAGCTTTCTTT. V and J are TRBV30 and TRBJ1-1, with D possibly being TRBD1 (6 bases). The CDR3 is 13 amino acids. Between the trimmed V and J ends, which lost 3 bases and 4 bases, there was a span of 12 bases. Looked up from germline, CDR1 is GTSNPN and CDR2 is SVGIG (reference sequence).

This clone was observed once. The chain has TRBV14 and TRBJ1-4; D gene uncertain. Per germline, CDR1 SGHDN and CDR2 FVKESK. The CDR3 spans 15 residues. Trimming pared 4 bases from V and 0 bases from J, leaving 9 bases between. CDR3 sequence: CASSLISATNEKLFF. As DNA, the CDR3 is TGTGCCAGCAGCCTAATCTCTGCAACTAATGAAAAACTGTTTTTT.

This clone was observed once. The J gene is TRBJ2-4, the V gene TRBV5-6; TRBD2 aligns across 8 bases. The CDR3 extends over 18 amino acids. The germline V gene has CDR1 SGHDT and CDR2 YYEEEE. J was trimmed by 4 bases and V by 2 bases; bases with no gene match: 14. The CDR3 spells CASSFPGTLAGTKNIQYF. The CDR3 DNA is TGTGCCAGCAGCTTCCCAGGGACCTTAGCGGGGACTAAAAACATTCAGTACTTC.

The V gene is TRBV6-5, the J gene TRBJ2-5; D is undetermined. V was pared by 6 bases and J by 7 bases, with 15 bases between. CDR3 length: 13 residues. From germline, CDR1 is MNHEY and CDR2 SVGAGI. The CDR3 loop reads CASRVEASGTQYF. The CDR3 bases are TGTGCCAGCAGGGTTGAAGCCTCCGGGACCCAGTACTTC.

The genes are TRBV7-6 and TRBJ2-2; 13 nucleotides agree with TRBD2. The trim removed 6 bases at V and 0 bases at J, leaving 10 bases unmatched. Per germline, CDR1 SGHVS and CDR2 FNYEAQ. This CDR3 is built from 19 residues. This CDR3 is CASRSGTSGEEANTGELFF. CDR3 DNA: TGTGCCAGCAGATCCGGGACTAGCGGGGAGGAAGCGAACACCGGGGAGCTGTTTTTT.

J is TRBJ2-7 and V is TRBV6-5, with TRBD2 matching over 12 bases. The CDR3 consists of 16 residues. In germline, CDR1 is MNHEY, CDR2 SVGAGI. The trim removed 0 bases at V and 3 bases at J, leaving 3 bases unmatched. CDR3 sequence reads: CASSYSGLAGNYEQYF. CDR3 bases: TGTGCCAGCAGTTACTCCGGACTAGCGGGGAACTACGAGCAGTACTTC.

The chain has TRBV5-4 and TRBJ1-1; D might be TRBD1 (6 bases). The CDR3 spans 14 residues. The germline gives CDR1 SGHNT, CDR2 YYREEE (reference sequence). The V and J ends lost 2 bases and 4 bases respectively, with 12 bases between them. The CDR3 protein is CASSFGGGGTEAFF. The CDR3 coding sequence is TGTGCCAGCAGCTTTGGGGGCGGGGGCACTGAAGCTTTCTTT.

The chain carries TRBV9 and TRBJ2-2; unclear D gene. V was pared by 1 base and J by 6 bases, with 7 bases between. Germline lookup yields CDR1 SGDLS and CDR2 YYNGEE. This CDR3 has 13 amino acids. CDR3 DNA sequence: TGTGCCAGCAGCGTAAGGAGAGCCGGGGAGCTGTTTTTT. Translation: CASSVRRAGELFF.

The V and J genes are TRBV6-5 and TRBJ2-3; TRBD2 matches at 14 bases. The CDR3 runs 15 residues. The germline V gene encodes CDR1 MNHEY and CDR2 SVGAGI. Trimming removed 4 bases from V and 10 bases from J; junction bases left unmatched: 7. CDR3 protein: CASSLTSGRASPQYF. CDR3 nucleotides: TGTGCCAGCAGTTTGACTAGCGGGAGGGCCTCTCCGCAGTATTTT.

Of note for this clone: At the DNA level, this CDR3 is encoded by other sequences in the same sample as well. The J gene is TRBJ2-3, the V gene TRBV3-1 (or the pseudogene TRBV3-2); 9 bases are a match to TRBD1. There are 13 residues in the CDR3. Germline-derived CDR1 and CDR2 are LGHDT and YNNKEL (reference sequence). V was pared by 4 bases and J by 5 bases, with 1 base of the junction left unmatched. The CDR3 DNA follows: TGTGCCAGCAGCCGACAGGGGGGAGATACGCAGTATTTT. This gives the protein CASSRQGGDTQYF.

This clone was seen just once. In DNA, the CDR3 is TGTGCCAGCAGCATGTCGGGTACTAGCGCTGAGCAGTTCTTC. Encoded protein: CASSMSGTSAEQFF. The chain recombines TRBV7-2 with TRBJ2-1; 7 positions agree with TRBD2. The CDR3 runs to 14 residues. Losses at the gene ends were 5 bases for V and 9 bases for J; bases not matched to a gene: 10. Germline assignment: CDR1 SGHTA and CDR2 FQGNSA. The entire variable domain, with the rest obtained from reference TRBV7-2 and TRBJ2-1, is as follows: GAGVSQSPSNKVTEKGKDVELRCDPISGHTALYWYRQSLGQGLEFLIYFQGNSAPDKSGLPSDRFSAERTGGSVSTLTIQRTQQEDSAVYLCASSMSGTSAEQFFGPGTRLTVL.

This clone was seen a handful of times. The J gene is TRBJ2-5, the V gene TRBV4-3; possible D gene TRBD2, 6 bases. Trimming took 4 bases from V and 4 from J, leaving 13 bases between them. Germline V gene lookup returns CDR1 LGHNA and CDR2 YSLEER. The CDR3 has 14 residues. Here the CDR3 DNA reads TGCGCCAGCAGCCCCAACCCGGGAGTAGAGACCCAGTACTTC. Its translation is CASSPNPGVETQYF.

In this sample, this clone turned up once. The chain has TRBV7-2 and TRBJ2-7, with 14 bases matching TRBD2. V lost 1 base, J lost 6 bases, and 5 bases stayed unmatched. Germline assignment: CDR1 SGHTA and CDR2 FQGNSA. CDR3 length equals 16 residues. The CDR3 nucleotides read TGTGCCAGCAGCTTAGGACTAGCGGGGGGGCAGGGCGAGCAGTACTTC. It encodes CASSLGLAGGQGEQYF.

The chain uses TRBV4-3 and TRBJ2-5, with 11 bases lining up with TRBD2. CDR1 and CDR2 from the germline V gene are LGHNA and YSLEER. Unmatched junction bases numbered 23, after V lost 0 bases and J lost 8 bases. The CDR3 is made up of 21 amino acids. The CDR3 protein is CASSQDTPLLAGANQRDTQYF. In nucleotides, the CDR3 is TGCGCCAGCAGCCAAGATACCCCCCTACTAGCGGGGGCCAATCAAAGAGATACCCAGTACTTC.

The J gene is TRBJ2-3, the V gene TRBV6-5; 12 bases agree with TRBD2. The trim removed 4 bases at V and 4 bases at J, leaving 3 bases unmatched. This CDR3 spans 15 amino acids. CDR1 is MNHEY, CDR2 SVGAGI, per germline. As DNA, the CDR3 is TGTGCCAGCAGTTCTAGCGGGGGGGCCCCAGATACGCAGTATTTT. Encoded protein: CASSSSGGAPDTQYF.

The CDR3 here is CSVADGYTF. CDR3 coding DNA: TGCAGCGTTGCCGATGGCTACACCTTC. This sequence joins TRBV29-1 and TRBJ1-2; D gene uncertain. The V end was cut by 4 bases, the J end by 6 bases, with 3 bases between. The CDR3 length is 9 residues. Germline loops: CDR1 SQVTM, CDR2 ANQGSEA. Full variable domain (outside the CDR3, taken from reference TRBV29-1 and TRBJ1-2): SAVISQKPSRDICQRGTSLTIQCQVDSQVTMMFWYRQQPGQSLTLIATANQGSEATYESGFVIDKFPISRPNLTFSTLTVSNMSPEDSSIYLCSVADGYTFGSGTRLTVV.

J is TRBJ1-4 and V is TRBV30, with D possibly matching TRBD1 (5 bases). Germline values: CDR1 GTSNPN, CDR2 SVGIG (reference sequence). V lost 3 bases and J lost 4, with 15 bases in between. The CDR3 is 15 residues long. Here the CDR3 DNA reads TGTGCCTGGAGCTCTCGACAGACTTTTAATGAAAAACTGTTTTTT. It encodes CAWSSRQTFNEKLFF.

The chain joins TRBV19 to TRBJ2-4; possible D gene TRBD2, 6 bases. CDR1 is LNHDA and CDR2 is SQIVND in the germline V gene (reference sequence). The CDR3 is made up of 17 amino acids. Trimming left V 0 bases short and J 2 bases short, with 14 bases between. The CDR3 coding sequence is TGTGCCAGTAGTATAGATCGGGGGACGGGCTCCAAAAACATTCAGTACTTC. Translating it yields CASSIDRGTGSKNIQYF.

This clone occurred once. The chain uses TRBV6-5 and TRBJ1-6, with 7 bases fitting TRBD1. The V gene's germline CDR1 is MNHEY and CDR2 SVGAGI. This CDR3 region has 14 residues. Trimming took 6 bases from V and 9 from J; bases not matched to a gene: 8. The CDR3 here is CASSPRGNGSPLHF. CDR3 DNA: TGTGCCAGCAGCCCCAGGGGGAATGGTTCACCCCTCCACTTT.

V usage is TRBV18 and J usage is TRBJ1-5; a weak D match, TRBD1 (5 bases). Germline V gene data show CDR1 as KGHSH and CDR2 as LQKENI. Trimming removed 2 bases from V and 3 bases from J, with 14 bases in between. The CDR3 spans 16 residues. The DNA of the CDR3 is TGTGCCAGCTCACCAGCAGGGAAGAATGACAATCAGCCCCAGCATTTT. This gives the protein CASSPAGKNDNQPQHF. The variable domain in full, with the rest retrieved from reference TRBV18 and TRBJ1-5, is NAGVMQNPRHLVRRRGQEARLRCSPMKGHSHVYWYRQLPEEGLKFMVYLQKENIIDESGMPKERFSAEFPKEGPSILRIQQVVRGDSAAYFCASSPAGKNDNQPQHFGDGTRLSIL.

The CDR3 reads CSVGRGNYGYTF. The CDR3 DNA follows: TGCAGCGTTGGAAGGGGAAACTATGGCTACACCTTC. The rearrangement links TRBV29-1 to TRBJ1-2, with D possibly being TRBD1 (5 bases). CDR1 and CDR2 from the germline V gene are SQVTM and ANQGSEA. Trimming removed 4 bases at V and 2 bases at J, with 8 bases between. The CDR3 sequence is 12 residues long.

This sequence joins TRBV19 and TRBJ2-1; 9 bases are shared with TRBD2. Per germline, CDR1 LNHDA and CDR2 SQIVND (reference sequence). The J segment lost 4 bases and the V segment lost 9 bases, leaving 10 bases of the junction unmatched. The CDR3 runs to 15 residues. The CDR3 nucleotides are TGTGCCAGCGATGGGCGGGGGGGCCGGTACAATGAGCAGTTCTTC. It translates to CASDGRGGRYNEQFF. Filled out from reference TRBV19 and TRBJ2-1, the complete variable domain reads DGGITQSPKYLFRKEGQNVTLSCEQNLNHDAMYWYRQDPGQGLRLIYYSQIVNDFQKGDIAEGYSVSREKKESFPLTVTSAQKNPTAFYLCASDGRGGRYNEQFFGPGTRLTVL.

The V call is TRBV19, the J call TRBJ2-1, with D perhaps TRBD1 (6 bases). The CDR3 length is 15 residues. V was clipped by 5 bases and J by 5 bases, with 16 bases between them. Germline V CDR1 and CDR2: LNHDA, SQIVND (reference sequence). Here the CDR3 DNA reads TGTGCCAGTAGTCCGGACAGCAACCCCCACAATGAGCAGTTCTTC. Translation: CASSPDSNPHNEQFF.

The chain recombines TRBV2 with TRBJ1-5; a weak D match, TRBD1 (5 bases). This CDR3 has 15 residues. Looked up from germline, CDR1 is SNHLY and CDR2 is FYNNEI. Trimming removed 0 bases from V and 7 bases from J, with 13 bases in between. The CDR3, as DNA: TGTGCCAGCAGTGAAGCTGTCAGGGCTCGGCAGCCCCAGCATTTT. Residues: CASSEAVRARQPQHF.

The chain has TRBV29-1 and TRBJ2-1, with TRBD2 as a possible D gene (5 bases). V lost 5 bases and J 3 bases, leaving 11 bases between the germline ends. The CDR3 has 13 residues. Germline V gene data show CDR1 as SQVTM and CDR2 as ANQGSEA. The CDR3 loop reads CSVSGQSYNEQFF. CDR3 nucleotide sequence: TGCAGCGTTAGCGGCCAGAGCTACAATGAGCAGTTCTTC.